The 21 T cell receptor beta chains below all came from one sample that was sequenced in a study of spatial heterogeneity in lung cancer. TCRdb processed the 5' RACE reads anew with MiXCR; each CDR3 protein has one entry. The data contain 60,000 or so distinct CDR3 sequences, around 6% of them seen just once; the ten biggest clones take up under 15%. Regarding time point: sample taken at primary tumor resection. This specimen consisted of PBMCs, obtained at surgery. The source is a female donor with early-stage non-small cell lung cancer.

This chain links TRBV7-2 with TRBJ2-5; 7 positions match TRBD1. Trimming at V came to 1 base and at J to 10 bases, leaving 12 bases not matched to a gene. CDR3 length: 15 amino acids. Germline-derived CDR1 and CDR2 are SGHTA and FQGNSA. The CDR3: CASSLDGTAQRDQYF. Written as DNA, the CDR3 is TGTGCCAGCAGCTTAGACGGGACAGCCCAGAGGGACCAGTACTTC.

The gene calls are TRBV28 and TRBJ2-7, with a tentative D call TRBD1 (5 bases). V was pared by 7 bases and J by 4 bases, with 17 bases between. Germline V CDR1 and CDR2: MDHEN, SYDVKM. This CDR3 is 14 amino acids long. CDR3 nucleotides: TGTGCCAGCACCGATCCCAGGGTGCCGTACGAGCAGTACTTC. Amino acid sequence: CASTDPRVPYEQYF.

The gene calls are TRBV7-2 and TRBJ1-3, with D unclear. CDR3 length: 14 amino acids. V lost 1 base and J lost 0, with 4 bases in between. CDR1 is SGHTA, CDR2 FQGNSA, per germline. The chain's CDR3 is CASSLGFSGNTIYF. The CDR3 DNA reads TGTGCCAGCAGCTTAGGATTCTCTGGAAACACCATATATTTT.

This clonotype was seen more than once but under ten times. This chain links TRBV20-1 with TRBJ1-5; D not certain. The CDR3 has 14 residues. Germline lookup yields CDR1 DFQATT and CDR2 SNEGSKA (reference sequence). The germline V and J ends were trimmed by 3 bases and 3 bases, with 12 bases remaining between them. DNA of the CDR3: TGCAGTGCTAGTACCGGAATCCCCAATCAGCCCCAGCATTTT. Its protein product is CSASTGIPNQPQHF.

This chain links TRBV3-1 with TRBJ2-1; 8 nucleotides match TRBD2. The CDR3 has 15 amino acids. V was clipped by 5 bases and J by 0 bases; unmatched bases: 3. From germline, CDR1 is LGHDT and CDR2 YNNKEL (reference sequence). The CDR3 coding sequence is TGTGCCAGCAGCGTAGCGGGGCGCTCCTACAATGAGCAGTTCTTC. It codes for CASSVAGRSYNEQFF.

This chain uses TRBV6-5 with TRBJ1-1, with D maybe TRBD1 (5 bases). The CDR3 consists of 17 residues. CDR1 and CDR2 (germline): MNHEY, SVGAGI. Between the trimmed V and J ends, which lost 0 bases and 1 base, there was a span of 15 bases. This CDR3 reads CASSYSNRGVGNTEAFF. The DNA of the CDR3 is TGTGCCAGCAGTTACTCGAATAGGGGAGTCGGGAACACTGAAGCTTTCTTT.

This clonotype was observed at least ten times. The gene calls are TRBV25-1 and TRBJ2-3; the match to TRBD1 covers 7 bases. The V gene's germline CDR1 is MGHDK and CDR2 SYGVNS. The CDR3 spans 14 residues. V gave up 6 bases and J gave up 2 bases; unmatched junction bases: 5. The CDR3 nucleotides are TGTGCCAGCAGGAAACAGGGGACCACAGATACGCAGTATTTT. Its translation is CASRKQGTTDTQYF.

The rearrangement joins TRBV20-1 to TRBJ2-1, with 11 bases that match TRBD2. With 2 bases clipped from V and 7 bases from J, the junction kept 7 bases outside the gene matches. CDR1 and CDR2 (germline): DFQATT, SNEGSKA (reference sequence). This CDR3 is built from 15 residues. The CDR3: CSARRSLAGGNEQFF. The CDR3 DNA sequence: TGCAGTGCTAGAAGGAGCCTAGCGGGGGGAAATGAGCAGTTCTTC.

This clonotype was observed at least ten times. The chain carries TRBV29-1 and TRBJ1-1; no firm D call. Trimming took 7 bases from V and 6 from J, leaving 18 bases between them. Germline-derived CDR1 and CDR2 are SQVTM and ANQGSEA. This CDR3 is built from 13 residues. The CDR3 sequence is CSADGWVTPEAFF. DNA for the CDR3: TGCAGCGCCGACGGCTGGGTAACCCCTGAAGCTTTCTTT.

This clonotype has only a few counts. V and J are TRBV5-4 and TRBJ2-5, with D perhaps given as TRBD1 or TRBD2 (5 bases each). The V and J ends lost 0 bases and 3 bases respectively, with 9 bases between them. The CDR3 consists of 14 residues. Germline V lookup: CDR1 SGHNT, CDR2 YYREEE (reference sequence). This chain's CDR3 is CASSLGGREETQYF. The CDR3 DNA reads TGTGCCAGCAGCTTGGGGGGACGGGAAGAGACCCAGTACTTC.

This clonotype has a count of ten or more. CDR3 coding DNA: TGCGCCAGCAGCTTGGGCCACGACTCTACTGCACCCCTCCACTTT. It encodes CASSLGHDSTAPLHF. The V gene is TRBV5-1, the J gene TRBJ1-6; D ambiguous. The V gene lost 0 bases and the J gene lost 11 bases, with 15 bases spanning the gap. This CDR3 has 15 residues. The germline V gene has CDR1 SGHRS and CDR2 YFSETQ.

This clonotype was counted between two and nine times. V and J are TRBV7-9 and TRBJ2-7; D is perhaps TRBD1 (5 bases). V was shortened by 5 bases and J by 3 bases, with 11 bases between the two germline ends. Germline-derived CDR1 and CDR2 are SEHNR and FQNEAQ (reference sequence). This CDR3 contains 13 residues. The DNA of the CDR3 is TGTGCCAGCAGCCTCGACAGCTTCTACGAGCAGTACGTC. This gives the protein CASSLDSFYEQYV.

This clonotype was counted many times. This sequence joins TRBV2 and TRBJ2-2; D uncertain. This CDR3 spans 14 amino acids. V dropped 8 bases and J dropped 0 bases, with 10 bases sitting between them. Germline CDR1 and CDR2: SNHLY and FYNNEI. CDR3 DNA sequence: TGTGCCAGCCGAGGCGGCACGAACACCGGGGAGCTGTTTTTT. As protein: CASRGGTNTGELFF. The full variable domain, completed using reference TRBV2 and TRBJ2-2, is EPEVTQTPSHQVTQMGQEVILRCVPISNHLYFYWYRQILGQKVEFLVSFYNNEISEKSEIFDDQFSVERPDGSNFTLKIRSTKLEDSAMYFCASRGGTNTGELFFGEGSRLTVL.

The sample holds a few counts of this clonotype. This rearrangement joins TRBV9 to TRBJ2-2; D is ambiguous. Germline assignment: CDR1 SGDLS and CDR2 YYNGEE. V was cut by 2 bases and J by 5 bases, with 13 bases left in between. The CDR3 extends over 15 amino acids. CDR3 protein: CASSVGMSFTGELFF. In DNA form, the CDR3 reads TGTGCCAGCAGCGTGGGCATGTCCTTTACCGGGGAGCTGTTTTTT.

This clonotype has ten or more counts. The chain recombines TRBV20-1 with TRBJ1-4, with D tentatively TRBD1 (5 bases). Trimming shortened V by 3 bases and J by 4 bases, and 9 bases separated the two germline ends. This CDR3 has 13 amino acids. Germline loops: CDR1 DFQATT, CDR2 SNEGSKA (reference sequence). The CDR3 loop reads CSASRGGNEKLFF. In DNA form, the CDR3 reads TGCAGTGCTAGTAGGGGAGGTAATGAAAAACTGTTTTTT.

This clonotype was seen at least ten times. The CDR3 DNA follows: TGTGCCAGCAGCTTCCAGGGCAAGAACACCGGGGAGCTGTTTTTT. It specifies CASSFQGKNTGELFF. This rearrangement joins TRBV7-2 to TRBJ2-2; tentative D call: TRBD1 (5 bases). Germline CDR1 and CDR2: SGHTA and FQGNSA. Trimming took 3 bases from V and 1 from J, leaving 9 bases between them. There are 15 residues in the CDR3.

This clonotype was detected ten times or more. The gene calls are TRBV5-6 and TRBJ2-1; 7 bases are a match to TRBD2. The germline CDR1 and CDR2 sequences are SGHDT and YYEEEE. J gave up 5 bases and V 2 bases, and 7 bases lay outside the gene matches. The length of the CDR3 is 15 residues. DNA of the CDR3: TGTGCCAGCAGCTTTCTCAGCGGGACCGACAATGAGCAGTTCTTC. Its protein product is CASSFLSGTDNEQFF.

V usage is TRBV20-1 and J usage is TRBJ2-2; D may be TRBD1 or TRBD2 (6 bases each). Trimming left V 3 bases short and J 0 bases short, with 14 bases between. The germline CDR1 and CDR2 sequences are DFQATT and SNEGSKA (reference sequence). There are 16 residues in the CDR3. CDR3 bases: TGCAGTGCTAGTGAAGGGGGGCCCGCGAACACCGGGGAGCTGTTTTTT. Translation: CSASEGGPANTGELFF.

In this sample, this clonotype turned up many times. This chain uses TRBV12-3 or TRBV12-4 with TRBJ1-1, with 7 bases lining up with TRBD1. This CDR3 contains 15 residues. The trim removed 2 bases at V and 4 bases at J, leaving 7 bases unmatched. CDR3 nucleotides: TGTGCCAGCAGTTTAACAGGGGTAGAAGGCACTGAAGCTTTCTTT. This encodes CASSLTGVEGTEAFF.

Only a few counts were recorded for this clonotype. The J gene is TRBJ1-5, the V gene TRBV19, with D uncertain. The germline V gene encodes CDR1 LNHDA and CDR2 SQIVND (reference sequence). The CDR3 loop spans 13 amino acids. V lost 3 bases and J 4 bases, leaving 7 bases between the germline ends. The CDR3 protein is CASSMAGNQPQHF. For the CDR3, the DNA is TGTGCCAGTAGTATGGCGGGGAATCAGCCCCAGCATTTT.

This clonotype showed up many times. The CDR3 DNA sequence: TGTGCCAGCAGTTTATCGGTGGGGAGTTGGGCCTACGAGCAGTACTTC. This translates into CASSLSVGSWAYEQYF. The chain has TRBV27 and TRBJ2-7; tentatively, D is TRBD2 (5 bases). V lost 0 bases to trimming and J lost 2 bases, with 14 bases between them. The length of the CDR3 is 16 residues. Germline V gene lookup returns CDR1 MNHEY and CDR2 SMNVEV (reference sequence).